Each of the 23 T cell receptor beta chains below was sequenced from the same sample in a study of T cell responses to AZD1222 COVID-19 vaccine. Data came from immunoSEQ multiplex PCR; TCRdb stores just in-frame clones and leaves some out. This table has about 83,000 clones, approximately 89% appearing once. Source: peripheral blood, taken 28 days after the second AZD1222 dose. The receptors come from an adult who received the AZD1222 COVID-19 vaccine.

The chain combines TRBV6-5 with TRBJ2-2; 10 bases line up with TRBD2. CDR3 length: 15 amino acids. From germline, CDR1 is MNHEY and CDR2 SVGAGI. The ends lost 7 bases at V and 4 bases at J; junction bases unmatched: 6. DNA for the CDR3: TGTGCCAGCAAAAACCCTAGCGGGAGCACCGGGGAGCTGTTTTTT. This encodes CASKNPSGSTGELFF.

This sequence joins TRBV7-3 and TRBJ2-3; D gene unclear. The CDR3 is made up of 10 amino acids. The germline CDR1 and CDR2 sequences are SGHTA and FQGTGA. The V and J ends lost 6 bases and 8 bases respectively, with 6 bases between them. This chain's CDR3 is CASSSGTQYF. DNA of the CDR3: TGTGCCAGCAGTTCAGGTACGCAGTATTTT.

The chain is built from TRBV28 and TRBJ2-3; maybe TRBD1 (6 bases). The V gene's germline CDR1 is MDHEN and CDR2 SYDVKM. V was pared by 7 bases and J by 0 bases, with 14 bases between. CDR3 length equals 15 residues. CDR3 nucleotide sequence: TGTGCCAGCACCCAAACGGGACATAGCACAGATACGCAGTATTTT. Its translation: CASTQTGHSTDTQYF.

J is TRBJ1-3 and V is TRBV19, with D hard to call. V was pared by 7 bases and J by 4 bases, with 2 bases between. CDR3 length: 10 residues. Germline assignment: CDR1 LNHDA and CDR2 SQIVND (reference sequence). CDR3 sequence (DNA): TGTGCCAGTAACGGAAACACCATATATTTT. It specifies CASNGNTIYF.

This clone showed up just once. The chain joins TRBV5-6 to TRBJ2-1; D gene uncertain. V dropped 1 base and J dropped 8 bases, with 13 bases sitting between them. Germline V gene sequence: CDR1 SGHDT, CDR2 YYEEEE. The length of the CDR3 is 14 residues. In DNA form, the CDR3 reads TGTGCCAGCAGCTTGTTGGCTAGACCGCATGAGCAGTTCTTC. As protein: CASSLLARPHEQFF.

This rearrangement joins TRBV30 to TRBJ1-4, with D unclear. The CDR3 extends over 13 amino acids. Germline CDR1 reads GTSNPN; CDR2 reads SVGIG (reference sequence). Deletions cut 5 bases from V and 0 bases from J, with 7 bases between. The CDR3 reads CAWSRSTNEKLFF. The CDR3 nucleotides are TGTGCCTGGTCCCGATCAACTAATGAAAAACTGTTTTTT.

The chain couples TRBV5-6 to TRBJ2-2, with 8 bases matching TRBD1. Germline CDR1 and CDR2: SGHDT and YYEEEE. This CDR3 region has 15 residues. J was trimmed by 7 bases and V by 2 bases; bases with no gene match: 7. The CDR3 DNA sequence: TGTGCCAGCAGCTTTGGCAGGGGGCGAAACGGGGAGCTGTTTTTT. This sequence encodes CASSFGRGRNGELFF.

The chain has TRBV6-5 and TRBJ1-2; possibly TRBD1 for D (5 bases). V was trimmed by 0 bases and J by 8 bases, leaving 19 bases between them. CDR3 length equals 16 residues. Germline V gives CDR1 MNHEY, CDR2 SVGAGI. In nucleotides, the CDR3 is TGTGCCAGCAGTTACTCGATGCACAGACAGAAGGGAGGCTACACCTTC. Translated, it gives CASSYSMHRQKGGYTF.

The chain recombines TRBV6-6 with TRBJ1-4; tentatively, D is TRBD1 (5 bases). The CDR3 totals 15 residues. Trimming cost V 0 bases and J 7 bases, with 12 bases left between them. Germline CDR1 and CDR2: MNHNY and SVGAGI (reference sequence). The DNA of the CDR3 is TGTGCCAGCAGTTACTCTCTCCCCCAGGGTGAAAAACTGTTTTTT. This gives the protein CASSYSLPQGEKLFF.

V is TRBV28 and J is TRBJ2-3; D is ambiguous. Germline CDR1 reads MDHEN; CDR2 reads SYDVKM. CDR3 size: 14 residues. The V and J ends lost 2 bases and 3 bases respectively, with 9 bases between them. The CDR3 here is CASSLDGFTDTQYF. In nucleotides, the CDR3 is TGTGCCAGCAGTTTAGATGGGTTTACAGATACGCAGTATTTT.

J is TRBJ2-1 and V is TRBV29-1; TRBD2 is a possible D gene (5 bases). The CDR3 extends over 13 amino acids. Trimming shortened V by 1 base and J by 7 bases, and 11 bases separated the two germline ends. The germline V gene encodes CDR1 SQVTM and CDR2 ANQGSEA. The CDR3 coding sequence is TGCAGCGTTGAAGGGGGAGAGTCGAATGAGCAGTTCTTC. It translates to CSVEGGESNEQFF.

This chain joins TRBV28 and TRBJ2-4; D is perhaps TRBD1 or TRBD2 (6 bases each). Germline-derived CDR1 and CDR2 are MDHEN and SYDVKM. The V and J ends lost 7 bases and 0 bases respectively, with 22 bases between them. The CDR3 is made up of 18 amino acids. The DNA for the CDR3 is TGTGCCAGCATAAAAGAGGGGGGCCCCGGGGGAGCCAAAAACATTCAGTACTTC. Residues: CASIKEGGPGGAKNIQYF.

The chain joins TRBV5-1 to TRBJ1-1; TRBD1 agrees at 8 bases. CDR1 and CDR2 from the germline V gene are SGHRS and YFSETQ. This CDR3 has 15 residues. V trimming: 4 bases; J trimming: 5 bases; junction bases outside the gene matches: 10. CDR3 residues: CASSAGQGDGTEAFF. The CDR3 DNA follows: TGCGCCAGCAGCGCCGGACAGGGTGACGGGACTGAAGCTTTCTTT.

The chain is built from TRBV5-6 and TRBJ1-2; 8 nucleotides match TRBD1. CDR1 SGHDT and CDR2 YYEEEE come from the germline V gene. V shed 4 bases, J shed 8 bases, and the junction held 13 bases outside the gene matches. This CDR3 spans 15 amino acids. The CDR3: CASSPRTGLSVGYTF. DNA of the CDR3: TGTGCCAGCAGCCCTCGGACAGGGCTCTCAGTGGGCTACACCTTC.

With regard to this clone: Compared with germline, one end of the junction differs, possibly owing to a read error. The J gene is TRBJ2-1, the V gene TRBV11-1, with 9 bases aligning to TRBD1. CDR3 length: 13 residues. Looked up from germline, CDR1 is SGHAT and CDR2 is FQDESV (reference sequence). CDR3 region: CASSLARDRAFLF. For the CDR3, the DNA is TGTGCCAGCAGCTTAGCGCGGGACAGGGCTTTTCTCTTC.

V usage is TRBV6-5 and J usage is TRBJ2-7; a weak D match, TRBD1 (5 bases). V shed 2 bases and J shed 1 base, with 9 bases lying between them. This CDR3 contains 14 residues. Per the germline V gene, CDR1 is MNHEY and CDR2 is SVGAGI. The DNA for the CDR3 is TGTGCCAGCAGTTACCAGGGTAGTTCCTACGAGCAGTACTTC. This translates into CASSYQGSSYEQYF.

CDR3 nucleotide sequence: TGTGCCAGCAGCCATAGGACTAGCGGGAGCGCCGGGGGGAGTACCGGGGAGCTGTTTTTT. This encodes CASSHRTSGSAGGSTGELFF. This chain connects TRBV4-2 to TRBJ2-2; 13 nucleotides align to TRBD2. Losses at the gene ends were 3 bases for V and 5 bases for J; bases not matched to a gene: 15. In germline, CDR1 is LGHNA, CDR2 YNFKEQ. The CDR3 extends over 20 amino acids.

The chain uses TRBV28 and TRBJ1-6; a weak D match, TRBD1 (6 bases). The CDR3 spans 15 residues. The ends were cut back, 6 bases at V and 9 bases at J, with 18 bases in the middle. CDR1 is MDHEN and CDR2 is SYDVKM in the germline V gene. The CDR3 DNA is TGTGCCAGCAGGGGGGAGGGGGGAAATAGTTCACCCCTCCACTTT. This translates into CASRGEGGNSSPLHF. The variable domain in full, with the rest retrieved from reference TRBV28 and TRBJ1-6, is DVKVTQSSRYLVKRTGEKVFLECVQDMDHENMFWYRQDPGLGLRLIYFSYDVKMKEKGDIPEGYSVSREKKERFSLILESASTNQTSMYLCASRGEGGNSSPLHFGNGTRLTVT.

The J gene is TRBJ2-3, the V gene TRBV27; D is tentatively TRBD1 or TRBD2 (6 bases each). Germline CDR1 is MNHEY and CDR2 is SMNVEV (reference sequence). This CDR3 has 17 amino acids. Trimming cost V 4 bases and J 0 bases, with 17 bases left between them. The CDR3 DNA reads TGTGCCAGCAGTTCCCCGAGGGGGGAAACTAGCACAGATACGCAGTATTTT. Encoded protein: CASSSPRGETSTDTQYF.

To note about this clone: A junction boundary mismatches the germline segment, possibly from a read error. In DNA, the CDR3 is TGTGCCAGCAGTGACTCAGCGGGGGAGGCCTACGAGCAGTACTTC. This translates into CASSDSAGEAYEQYF. The chain combines TRBV6-5 with TRBJ2-7, with 8 nucleotides matching TRBD2. This CDR3 has 15 residues. Germline CDR1 MNHEY, CDR2 SVGAGI.

For the CDR3, the DNA is TGCGCCAGCAGCTTGGCCAGGTTGAATGAGCAGTTCTTC. This gives the protein CASSLARLNEQFF. The gene calls are TRBV5-1 and TRBJ2-1; D unresolved. The CDR3 sequence is 13 residues long. V lost 0 bases to trimming and J lost 7 bases, with 8 bases between them. Germline V gene lookup returns CDR1 SGHRS and CDR2 YFSETQ.

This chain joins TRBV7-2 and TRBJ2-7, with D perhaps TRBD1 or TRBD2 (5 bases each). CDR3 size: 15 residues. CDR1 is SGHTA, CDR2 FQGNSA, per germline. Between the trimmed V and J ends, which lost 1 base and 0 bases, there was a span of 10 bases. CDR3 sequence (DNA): TGTGCCAGCAGCTTAGACCGGGACCCCTCCTACGAGCAGTACTTC. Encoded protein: CASSLDRDPSYEQYF. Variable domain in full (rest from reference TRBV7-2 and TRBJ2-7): GAGVSQSPSNKVTEKGKDVELRCDPISGHTALYWYRQSLGQGLEFLIYFQGNSAPDKSGLPSDRFSAERTGGSVSTLTIQRTQQEDSAVYLCASSLDRDPSYEQYFGPGTRLTVT.

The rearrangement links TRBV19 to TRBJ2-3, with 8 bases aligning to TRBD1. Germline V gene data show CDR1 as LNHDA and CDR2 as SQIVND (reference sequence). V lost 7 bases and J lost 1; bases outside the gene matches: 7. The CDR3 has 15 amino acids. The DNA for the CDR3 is TGTGCCAGTACCGACAGGGGATGGGGCACAGATACGCAGTATTTT. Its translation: CASTDRGWGTDTQYF.